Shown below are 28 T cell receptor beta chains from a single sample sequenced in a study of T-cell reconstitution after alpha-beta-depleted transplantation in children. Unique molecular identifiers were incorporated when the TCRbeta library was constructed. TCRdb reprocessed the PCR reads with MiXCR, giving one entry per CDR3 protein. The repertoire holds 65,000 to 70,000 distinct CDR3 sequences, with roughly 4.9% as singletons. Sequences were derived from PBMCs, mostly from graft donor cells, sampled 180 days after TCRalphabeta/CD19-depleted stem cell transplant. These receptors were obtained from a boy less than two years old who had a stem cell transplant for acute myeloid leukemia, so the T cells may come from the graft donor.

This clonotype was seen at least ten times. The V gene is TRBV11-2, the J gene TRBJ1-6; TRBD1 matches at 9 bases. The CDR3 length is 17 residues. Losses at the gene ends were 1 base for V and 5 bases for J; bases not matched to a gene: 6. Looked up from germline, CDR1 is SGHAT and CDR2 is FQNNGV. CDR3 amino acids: CASSLVTGGVNNSPLHF. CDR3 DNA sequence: TGTGCCAGCAGCTTAGTCACAGGGGGCGTAAATAATTCACCCCTCCACTTT.

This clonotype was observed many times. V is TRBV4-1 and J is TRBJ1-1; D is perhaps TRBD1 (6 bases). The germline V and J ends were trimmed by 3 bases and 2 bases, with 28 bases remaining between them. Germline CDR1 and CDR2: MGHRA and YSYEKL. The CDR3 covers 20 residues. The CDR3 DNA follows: TGCGCCAGCAGCCACCACCCAAGATATGGGGAGGGGGGATTTAACACTGAAGCTTTCTTT. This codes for CASSHHPRYGEGGFNTEAFF.

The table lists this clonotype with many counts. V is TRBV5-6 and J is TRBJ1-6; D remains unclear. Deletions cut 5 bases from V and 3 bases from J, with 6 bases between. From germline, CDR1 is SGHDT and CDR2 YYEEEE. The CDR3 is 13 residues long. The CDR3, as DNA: TGTGCCAGCAGTGGAGTCTATAATTCACCCCTCCACTTT. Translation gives CASSGVYNSPLHF.

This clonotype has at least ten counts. Here the CDR3 reads CATSDYAGGRTDTQYF. The CDR3 DNA sequence: TGTGCCACCAGTGATTACGCAGGGGGACGCACAGATACGCAGTATTTT. The chain has TRBV24-1 and TRBJ2-3; 7 nucleotides match TRBD1. The V gene's germline CDR1 is KGHDR and CDR2 SFDVKD. This CDR3 is built from 16 residues. The J segment lost 1 base and the V segment lost 2 bases, leaving 5 bases of the junction unmatched.

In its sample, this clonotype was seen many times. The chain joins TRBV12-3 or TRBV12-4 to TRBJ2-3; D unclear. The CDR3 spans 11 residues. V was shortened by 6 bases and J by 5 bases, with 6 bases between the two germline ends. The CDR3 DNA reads TGTGCCAGCAGCTTACTAGATACGCAGTATTTT. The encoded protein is CASSLLDTQYF.

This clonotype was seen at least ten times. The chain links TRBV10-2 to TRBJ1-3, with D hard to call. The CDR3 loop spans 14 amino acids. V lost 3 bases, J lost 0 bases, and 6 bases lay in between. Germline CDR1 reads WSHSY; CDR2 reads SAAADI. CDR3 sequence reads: CASSDPFSGNTIYF. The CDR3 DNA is TGCGCCAGCAGTGACCCTTTCTCTGGAAACACCATATATTTT.

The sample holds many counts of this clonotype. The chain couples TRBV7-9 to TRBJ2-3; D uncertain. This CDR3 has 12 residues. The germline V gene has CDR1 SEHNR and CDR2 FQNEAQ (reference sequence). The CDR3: CVYEAHWDTQYF. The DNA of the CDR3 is TGTGTCTATGAGGCCCACTGGGATACGCAGTATTTT.

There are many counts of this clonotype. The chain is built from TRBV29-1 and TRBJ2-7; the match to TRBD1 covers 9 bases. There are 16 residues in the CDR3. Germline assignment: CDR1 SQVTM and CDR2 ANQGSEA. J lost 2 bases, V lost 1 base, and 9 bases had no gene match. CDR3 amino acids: CSVEGSAGQGTYEQYF. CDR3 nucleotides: TGCAGCGTTGAAGGGAGCGCGGGACAGGGCACCTACGAGCAGTACTTC.

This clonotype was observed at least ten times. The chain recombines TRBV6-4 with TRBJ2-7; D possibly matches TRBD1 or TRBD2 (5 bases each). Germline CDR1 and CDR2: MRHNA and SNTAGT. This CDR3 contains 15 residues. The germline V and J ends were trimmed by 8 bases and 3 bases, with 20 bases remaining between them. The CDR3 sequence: CASRPNPGPNYEQYF. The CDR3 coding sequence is TGTGCCAGCCGCCCGAACCCGGGACCCAACTACGAGCAGTACTTC.

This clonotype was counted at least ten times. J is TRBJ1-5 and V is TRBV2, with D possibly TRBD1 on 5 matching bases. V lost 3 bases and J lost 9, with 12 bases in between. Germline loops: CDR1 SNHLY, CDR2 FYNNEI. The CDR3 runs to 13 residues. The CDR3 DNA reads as TGTGCCAGCAGTGACGGGCAGGGTAGGCCCCAGCATTTT. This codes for CASSDGQGRPQHF. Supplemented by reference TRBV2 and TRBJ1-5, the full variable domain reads EPEVTQTPSHQVTQMGQEVILRCVPISNHLYFYWYRQILGQKVEFLVSFYNNEISEKSEIFDDQFSVERPDGSNFTLKIRSTKLEDSAMYFCASSDGQGRPQHFGDGTRLSIL.

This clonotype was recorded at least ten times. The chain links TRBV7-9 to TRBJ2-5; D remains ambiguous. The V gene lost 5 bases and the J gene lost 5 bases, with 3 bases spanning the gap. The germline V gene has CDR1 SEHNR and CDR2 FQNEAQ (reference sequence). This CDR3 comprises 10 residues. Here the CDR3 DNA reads TGTGCCAGCAGCCCGGAGACCCAGTACTTC. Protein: CASSPETQYF.

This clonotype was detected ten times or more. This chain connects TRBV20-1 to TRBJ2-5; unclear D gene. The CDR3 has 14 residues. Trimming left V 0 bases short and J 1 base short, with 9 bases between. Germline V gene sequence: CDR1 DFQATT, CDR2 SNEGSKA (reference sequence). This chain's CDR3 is CSARDYGFQETQYF. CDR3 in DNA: TGCAGTGCTAGAGATTACGGGTTCCAAGAGACCCAGTACTTC.

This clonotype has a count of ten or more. CDR3 loop: CASSGPGTGFHEQYV. CDR3 in DNA: TGTGCCAGCAGTGGCCCGGGGACAGGGTTCCACGAGCAGTACGTC. The chain uses TRBV25-1 and TRBJ2-7, with 9 positions matching TRBD1. Germline CDR1 MGHDK, CDR2 SYGVNS. The CDR3 runs 15 residues. V shed 4 bases, J shed 5 bases, and the junction held 9 bases outside the gene matches.

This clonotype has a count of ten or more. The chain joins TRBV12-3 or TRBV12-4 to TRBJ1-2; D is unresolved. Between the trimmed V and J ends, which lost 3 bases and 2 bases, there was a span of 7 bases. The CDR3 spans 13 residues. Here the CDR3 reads CASSFRWNYGYTF. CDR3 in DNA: TGTGCCAGCAGTTTTAGATGGAACTATGGCTACACCTTC.

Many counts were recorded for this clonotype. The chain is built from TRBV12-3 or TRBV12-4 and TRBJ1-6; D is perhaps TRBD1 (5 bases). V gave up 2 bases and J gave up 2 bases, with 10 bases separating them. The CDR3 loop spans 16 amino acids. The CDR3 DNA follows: TGTGCCAGCAGTTTACAGGGTTTGACCTATAATTCACCCCTCCACTTT. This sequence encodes CASSLQGLTYNSPLHF.

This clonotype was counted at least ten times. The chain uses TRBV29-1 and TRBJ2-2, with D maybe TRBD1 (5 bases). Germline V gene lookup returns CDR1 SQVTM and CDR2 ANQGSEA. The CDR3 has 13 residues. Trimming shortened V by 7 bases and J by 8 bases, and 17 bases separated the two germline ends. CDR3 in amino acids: CSGAVGPGGELFF. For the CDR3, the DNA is TGCAGCGGTGCGGTGGGGCCCGGGGGGGAGCTGTTTTTT.

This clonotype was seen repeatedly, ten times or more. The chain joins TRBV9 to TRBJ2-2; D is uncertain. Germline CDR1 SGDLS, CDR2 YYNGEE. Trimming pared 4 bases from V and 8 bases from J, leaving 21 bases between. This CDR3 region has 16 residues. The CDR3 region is CASSPQVEAFGGELFF. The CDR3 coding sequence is TGTGCCAGCAGCCCGCAGGTAGAGGCCTTCGGTGGGGAGCTGTTTTTT.

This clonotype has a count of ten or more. CDR3 sequence (DNA): TGTGCCAGCAGTTCCTCACCTCGACAGGGTCTACGGGGAGGTCAGTACTTC. Protein product: CASSSSPRQGLRGGQYF. This chain joins TRBV6-5 and TRBJ2-4; a possible D gene is TRBD1 (7 bases). Trimming took 4 bases from V and 12 from J, leaving 28 bases between them. CDR3 length: 17 amino acids. Germline V gives CDR1 MNHEY, CDR2 SVGAGI.

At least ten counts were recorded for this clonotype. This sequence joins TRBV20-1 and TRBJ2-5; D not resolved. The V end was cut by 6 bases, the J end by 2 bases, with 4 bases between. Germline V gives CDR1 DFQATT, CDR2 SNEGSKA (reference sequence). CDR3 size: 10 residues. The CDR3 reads CSAHQETQYF. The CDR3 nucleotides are TGCAGTGCCCATCAAGAGACCCAGTACTTC.

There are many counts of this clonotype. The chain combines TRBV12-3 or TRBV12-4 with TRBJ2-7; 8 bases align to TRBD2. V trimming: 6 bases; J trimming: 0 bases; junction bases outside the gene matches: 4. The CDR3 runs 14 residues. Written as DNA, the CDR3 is TGTGCCAGCAGATATAGCGGGACCTCCTACGAGCAGTACTTC. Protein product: CASRYSGTSYEQYF.

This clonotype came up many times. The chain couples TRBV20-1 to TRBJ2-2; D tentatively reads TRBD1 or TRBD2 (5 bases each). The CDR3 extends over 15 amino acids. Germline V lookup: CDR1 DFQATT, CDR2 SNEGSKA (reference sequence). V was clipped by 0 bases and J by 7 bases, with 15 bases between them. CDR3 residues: CSARDRGAWDGELFF. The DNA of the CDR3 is TGCAGTGCTAGAGATCGAGGGGCCTGGGACGGGGAGCTGTTTTTT.

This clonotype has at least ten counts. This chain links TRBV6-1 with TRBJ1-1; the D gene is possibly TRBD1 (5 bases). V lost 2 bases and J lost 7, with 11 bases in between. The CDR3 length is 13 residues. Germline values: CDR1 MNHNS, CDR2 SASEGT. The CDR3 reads CASSERGTGEAFF. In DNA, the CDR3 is TGTGCCAGCAGTGAAAGAGGTACAGGTGAAGCTTTCTTT.

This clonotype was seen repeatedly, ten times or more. CDR3 in amino acids: CASSLTRAFPGELFF. CDR3 nucleotide sequence: TGTGCCAGCAGTTTAACTCGGGCCTTCCCCGGGGAGCTGTTTTTT. The gene calls are TRBV27 and TRBJ2-2; no firm D call. CDR1 is MNHEY and CDR2 is SMNVEV in the germline V gene (reference sequence). V was clipped by 2 bases and J by 6 bases, with 13 bases between them. This CDR3 is 15 amino acids long.

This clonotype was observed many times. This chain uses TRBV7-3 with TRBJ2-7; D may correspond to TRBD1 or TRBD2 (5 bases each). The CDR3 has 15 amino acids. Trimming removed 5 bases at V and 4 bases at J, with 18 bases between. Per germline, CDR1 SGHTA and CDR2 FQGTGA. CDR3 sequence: CASSPQSGPVYEQYF. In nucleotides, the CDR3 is TGTGCCAGCAGCCCACAGTCGGGGCCTGTATACGAGCAGTACTTC.

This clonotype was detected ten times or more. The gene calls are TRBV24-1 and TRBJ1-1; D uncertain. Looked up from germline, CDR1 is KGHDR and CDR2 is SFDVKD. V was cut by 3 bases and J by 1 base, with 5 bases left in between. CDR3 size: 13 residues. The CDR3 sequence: CATSDEWNTEAFF. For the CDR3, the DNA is TGTGCCACCAGTGATGAGTGGAACACTGAAGCTTTCTTT.

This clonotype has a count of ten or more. The CDR3 here is CASSQGLGEETQYF. In nucleotides, the CDR3 is TGCGCCAGCAGCCAAGGGCTGGGGGAAGAGACCCAGTACTTC. The chain recombines TRBV4-1 with TRBJ2-5; TRBD1 or TRBD2 may be the D gene (5 bases each). The V end was cut by 1 base, the J end by 3 bases, with 9 bases between. CDR1 MGHRA and CDR2 YSYEKL come from the germline V gene. The CDR3 totals 14 residues.

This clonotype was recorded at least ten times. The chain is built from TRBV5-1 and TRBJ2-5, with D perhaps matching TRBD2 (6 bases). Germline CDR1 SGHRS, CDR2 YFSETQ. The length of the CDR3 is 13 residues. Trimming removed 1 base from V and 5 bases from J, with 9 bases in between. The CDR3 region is CASSLYGGETQYF. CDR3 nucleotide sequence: TGCGCCAGCAGCTTGTATGGGGGGGAGACCCAGTACTTC.

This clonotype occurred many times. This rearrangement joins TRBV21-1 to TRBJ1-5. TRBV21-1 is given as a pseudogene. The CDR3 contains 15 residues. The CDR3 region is CAGPTRHLCNQPQHF. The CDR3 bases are TGTGCCGGCCCTACCCGCCATTTATGCAATCAGCCCCAGCATTTT.